The sequence of this T cell receptor beta chain was determined in a study of identical twins. General study results and limits: Invariant MAIT and iNKT cells could partly confound zero-insertion analyses. Twins shared beta out-of-frame sequences in excess, but this excess was weaker.

A universal primer site arose from template switching, and cDNA bore unique molecular identifiers. TCRdb recomputed calls from the 5' RACE reads with MiXCR, one row per CDR3 protein. This sample has more than 400,000 distinct CDR3 sequences, with roughly 15% found just once. This clonotype was found a few times. Its target is unknown. The CDR3 loop spans 17 amino acids. Germline-derived CDR1 and CDR2 are LGHDT and YNNKEL (reference sequence). The ends lost 2 bases at V and 4 bases at J; junction bases unmatched: 9. In addition, the sample was reused for a study of yellow fever vaccine responses in identical twins. This second report adds: As reported, the vaccine T cell response of twins seemed partly convergent and partly personalized.

The TCR originated in a woman between 18 and 30 years old in good health. The chain is built from TRBV3-1 and TRBJ2-2; TRBD2 matches at 8 bases. Specimen: CD4+ T cells sorted from blood. The DNA for the CDR3 is TGTGCCAGCAGCCAACATAAAGCGGGGGCCCTCACCGGGGAGCTGTTTTTT. Its translation: CASSQHKAGALTGELFF.